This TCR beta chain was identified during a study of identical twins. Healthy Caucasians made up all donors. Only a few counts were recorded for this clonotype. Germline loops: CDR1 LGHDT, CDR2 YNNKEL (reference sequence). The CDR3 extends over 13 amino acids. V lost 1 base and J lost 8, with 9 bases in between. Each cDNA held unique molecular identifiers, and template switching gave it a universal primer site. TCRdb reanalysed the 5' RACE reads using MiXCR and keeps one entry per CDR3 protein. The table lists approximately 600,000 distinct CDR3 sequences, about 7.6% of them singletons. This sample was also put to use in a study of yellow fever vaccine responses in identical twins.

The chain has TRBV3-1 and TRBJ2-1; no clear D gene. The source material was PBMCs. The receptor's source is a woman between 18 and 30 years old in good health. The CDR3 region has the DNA TGTGCCAGCAGCCAAGTCGCTTGGGATGAGCAGTTCTTC. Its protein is CASSQVAWDEQFF.